This TCR beta chain was documented in a study of shared clonotypes between healthy human individuals (dated by TCRdb to the early 2020s). Broadly, across the study: The cohort comprised two women and a few men aged 18 to 49 years. For each donor, three plates each were used for CD4 naive and CD4 memory, two plates were used for CD8 naive, and one plate was used for CD8 memory. To estimate repertoire size and how much clonotype sharing occurs between individuals, the study deeply sequenced the blood TCR repertoires of five healthy adults. Different laboratories and diverse techniques were used to prepare libraries and sequence TCR repertoires, to increase sequencing depth and limit assay-specific biases. Each donor's leukapheresis produced roughly between roughly 0.85 and 10 billion PBMCs.

Including cysteine and phenylalanine, the CDR3 has 15 amino acids. Only the CDR3 portion is preserved as DNA: 45 bases, with reading frame beginning at the first base. CDR1 and CDR2 were assigned from the germline V gene as SGHAT and FQNNGV. Between the V and J ends, shortened by 0 bases and 5 bases respectively, the junction contains 13 bases. With respect to this clone: Its antigen has not been determined. There are no base qualities to consult, and no much larger clone falls within one base.

The full study reports these points: Higher generation probabilities were observed for clonotypes shared by all four sorted-subset donors than for non-shared clonotypes. Pairwise subsampling indicated that sequencing depth was expected to affect the degree of clonotype sharing among donors. Sampling was limited to blood, and TCR repertoires in tissue likely differ from TCR repertoires in blood. Even with the large sequencing depth, rarefaction of the sorted-subset datasets indicated that sequencing was incomplete. Across a few donors, about 5% of naive CD4, approximately 3.6% of naive CD8, 2.3% of memory CD4, and approximately 0.4% of memory CD8 clonotypes were shared. Because the study included a small number of donors, the genetic and exposure-history diversity represented was limited. Estimated clonotype richness was generally larger for naive than for memory subsets.

TCR CDR3 regions were amplified from genomic DNA by multiplex PCR using the deep immunoSEQ assay. Extracted genomic DNA from each cell subset was distributed evenly across all wells of several immunoSEQ 96-well plates, and each plate was treated as a replicate. For sorted subsets, about 210 ng of genomic DNA, equivalent to some 30,000 T cell genomes, went into each replicate PCR. Purified libraries were measured with a Qubit 3.0 fluorometer, size-checked on a Bioanalyzer 2100, and measured again with the KAPA Library Quantification kit. Each immunoSEQ 96-well plate was sequenced on its own single-read 150-cycle Illumina NextSeq 550 flow cell. As for how the authors treated the data: Because the immunoSEQ output held only junctional sequences and lacked quality scores, the filtering could not match the filtering applied to full-length reads. Sequences were annotated with PyIR, a Python wrapper for IgBLAST v1.9, and V/J genes and CDR3 were assigned using IMGT germline references. Reads with weak V/J assignments (E-value above 1e-6), missing CDR3, stop codons, out-of-frame junctions, or ambiguous translated residues were removed. V3J clonotypes were defined as sequences sharing an identical inferred V gene, J gene, and CDR3 amino acid sequence. The percentage overlap between two repertoires was calculated by dividing the number of shared unique clonotypes by the size of the smaller repertoire. Repertoire richness was assessed with RTK rarefaction, the Chao1 estimator, and Recon v2.1 estimates of unobserved clonotypes. Generation probabilities for all TCRbeta clonotypes obtained by the gDNA method from a few donors were computed using OLGA. The source is immuneACCESS, and TCRdb retained only in-frame sequences with V and J called. Part of the clones is not carried over; for the studies checked, unresolved V genes explain less than half of this, and the remainder is unexplained. The DNA gave D and trimming, while V, J and clone size come from that table. The sample table records around 180,000 clones; approximately 95% of these occur just once. The ten top clones hold more than 0.06% of the sample.

The donors were healthy, HIV-negative adults who had no recently reported acute infections or vaccinations. Only Caucasian adults living in Nashville, Tennessee, USA were represented among the donors. CD4+ T cells were enriched by magnetic negative selection; naive cells were then positively selected on CD45RA, and the negative fraction formed the memory subset. Blood was collected by leukapheresis, and PBMCs were isolated by Ficoll-Histopaque density gradient centrifugation and then cryopreserved in liquid nitrogen vapor phase. Analytical flow cytometry was used to check the purity and quantity of each magnetically sorted T cell population. Genomic DNA was isolated from every sorted fraction and measured by UV absorbance on a Nanodrop 2000c.

Here the chain combines TRBV11-2 and TRBJ1-2, with no confident D gene call. The source of this sequence is a woman aged 25 to 45 in good health. Input material: naive CD4+ T cells sorted from blood. The cell subset or site label corresponds to: CD45RA+ positively selected. The CDR3 protein sequence reads: CASSLDSIGVYGYTF. The DNA sequence follows: TGTGCCAGCAGCTTAGATTCTATTGGGGTATATGGCTACACCTTC.